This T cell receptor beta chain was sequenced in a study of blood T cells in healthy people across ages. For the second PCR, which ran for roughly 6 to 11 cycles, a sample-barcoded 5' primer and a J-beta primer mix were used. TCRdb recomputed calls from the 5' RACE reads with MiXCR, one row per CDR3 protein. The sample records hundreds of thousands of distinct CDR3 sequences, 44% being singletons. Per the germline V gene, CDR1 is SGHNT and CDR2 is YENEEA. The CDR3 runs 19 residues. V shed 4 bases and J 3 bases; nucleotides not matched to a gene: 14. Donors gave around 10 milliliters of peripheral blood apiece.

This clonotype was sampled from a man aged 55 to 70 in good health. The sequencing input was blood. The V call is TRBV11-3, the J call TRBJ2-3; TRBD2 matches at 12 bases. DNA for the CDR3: TGTGCCAGCAGCTCCGGGCGATCTAGCGGGGGGGCTACTACAGATACGCAGTATTTT. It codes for CASSSGRSSGGATTDTQYF.